This T cell receptor beta chain was observed in a study of T cell responses to AZD1222 COVID-19 vaccine. Notes on the study in general: Breadth and depth of Spike-specific TCRs rose after two AZD1222 doses.

Germline CDR1 and CDR2: SGHRS and YFSETQ. The length of the CDR3 is 14 residues. The junction had 6 bases not matched to a gene; V was cut back by 4 bases and J by 4 bases. Measured with immunoSEQ multiplex PCR; TCRdb has only the in-frame clones, and not every one. The table has 85,000 to 100,000 clones, approximately 78% seen once. This clone was seen only a few times. Its antigen is unidentified. The sequencing used peripheral blood, collected on day 0 of AZD1222 vaccination. V is TRBV5-1 and J is TRBJ2-5, with TRBD1 matching 8 bases. The clonotype originates from an adult in good health. The DNA of the CDR3 is TGCGCCAGCAGCATGACAGGGGCAGGAGAGACCCAGTACTTC. The encoded protein is CASSMTGAGETQYF.